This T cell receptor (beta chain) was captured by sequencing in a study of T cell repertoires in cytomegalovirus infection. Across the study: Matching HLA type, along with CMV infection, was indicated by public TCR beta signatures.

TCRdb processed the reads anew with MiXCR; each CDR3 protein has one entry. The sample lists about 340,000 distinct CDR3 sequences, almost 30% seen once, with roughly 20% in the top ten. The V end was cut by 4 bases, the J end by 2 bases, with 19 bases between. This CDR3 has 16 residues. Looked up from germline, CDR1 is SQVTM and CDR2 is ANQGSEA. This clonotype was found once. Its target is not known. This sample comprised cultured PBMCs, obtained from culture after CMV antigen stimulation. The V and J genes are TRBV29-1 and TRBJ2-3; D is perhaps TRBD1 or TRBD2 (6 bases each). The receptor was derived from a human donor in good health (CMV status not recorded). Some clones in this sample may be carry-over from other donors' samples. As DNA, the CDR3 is TGCAGCGTTGGGCGGGATCCGCGGGACAACACAGATACGCAGTATTTT. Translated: CSVGRDPRDNTDTQYF.